This TCR beta chain was identified in a study of control samples from healthy donors and cancer patients. Profiled with immunoSEQ multiplex PCR; TCRdb holds only in-frame clones, not every one. The table lists over 100,000 clones, more than 80% of them singletons, with 2% to 3% in the top ten. This CDR3 is 13 amino acids long. Germline V gene data show CDR1 as SGHDT and CDR2 as YYEEEE. V trimming: 2 bases; J trimming: 6 bases; junction bases outside the gene matches: 5. The chain joins TRBV5-6 to TRBJ2-7, with TRBD1 identical over 7 bases. This receptor was identified in a man between 40 and 49 years old in good health. The sample consisted of blood. The CDR3 here is CASSFWTGREQYF. Here the CDR3 DNA reads TGTGCCAGCAGCTTCTGGACAGGTCGCGAGCAGTACTTC.